This is a list of T cell receptor beta chains from one sample in a study of blood T cell repertoires in COVID-19. Only in-frame clones appear in the TCRdb table, and some are missing; sequencing was by immunoSEQ multiplex PCR. The data show about 310,000 clones, with nearly 90% seen just once and around 0.98% held by the top ten. Sequencing was done on a sample of peripheral blood. The origin of the receptors is a woman in her thirties or forties with COVID-19, enrolled during active disease. Both conserved end residues are part of each CDR3. A D gene is named only where the DNA matches it firmly. Rows may omit the clone size; those that give it use once, few, many or a size class.

V gene: TRBV19; clone size: -; D gene: TRBD1; J gene: TRBJ1-5; CDR3 length: 15; CDR3 protein: CASSLQGTGNQPQHF; CDR3 DNA: TGTGCCAGTAGTCTTCAAGGGACAGGTAATCAGCCCCAGCATTTT
V gene: TRBV12-3/TRBV12-4; clone size: -; D gene: -; J gene: TRBJ2-7; CDR3 length: 12; CDR3 protein: CASSLMGASQYF; CDR3 DNA: TGTGCCAGCAGTTTAATGGGGGCTTCGCAGTACTTC
V gene: TRBV18; clone size: -; D gene: -; J gene: TRBJ2-2; CDR3 length: 18; CDR3 protein: CASSPTYASGGSHGELFF; CDR3 DNA: TGTGCCAGCTCACCAACCTACGCAAGTGGAGGGTCCCACGGGGAGCTGTTTTTT
V gene: TRBV6-2/TRBV6-3; clone size: -; D gene: -; J gene: TRBJ1-2; CDR3 length: 12; CDR3 protein: CASSFRERGYTF; CDR3 DNA: TGTGCCAGCAGTTTCAGGGAACGCGGCTACACCTTC
V gene: TRBV7-2; clone size: -; D gene: -; J gene: TRBJ1-6; CDR3 length: 15; CDR3 protein: CASSLGLPGNSPLHF; CDR3 DNA: TGTGCCAGCAGCTTAGGACTCCCGGGTAATTCACCCCTCCACTTT
V gene: TRBV5-5; clone size: -; D gene: TRBD2; J gene: TRBJ2-5; CDR3 length: 16; CDR3 protein: CASSFLAGGLQETQYF; CDR3 DNA: TGTGCCAGCAGCTTTTTAGCGGGGGGCCTCCAAGAGACCCAGTACTTC
V gene: TRBV9; clone size: -; D gene: -; J gene: TRBJ1-5; CDR3 length: 14; CDR3 protein: CASSVGGGNQPQHF; CDR3 DNA: TGTGCCAGCAGCGTAGGGGGGGGCAATCAGCCCCAGCATTTT
V gene: TRBV19; clone size: -; D gene: TRBD2; J gene: TRBJ2-2; CDR3 length: 13; CDR3 protein: CASGLAVTGELFF; CDR3 DNA: TGTGCCAGCGGACTAGCCGTCACCGGGGAGCTGTTTTTT
V gene: TRBV10-3; clone size: -; D gene: TRBD1; J gene: TRBJ2-7; CDR3 length: 15; CDR3 protein: CAISEGQGGYYEQYF; CDR3 DNA: TGTGCCATCAGTGAGGGACAGGGGGGATACTACGAGCAGTACTTC
V gene: TRBV5-4; clone size: -; D gene: TRBD1; J gene: TRBJ2-4; CDR3 length: 15; CDR3 protein: CASSSGTVAKNIQYF; CDR3 DNA: TGTGCCAGCAGCTCGGGGACAGTAGCCAAAAACATTCAGTACTTC
V gene: TRBV18; clone size: -; D gene: TRBD1; J gene: TRBJ1-1; CDR3 length: 13; CDR3 protein: CASSQGQEAEAFF; CDR3 DNA: TGTGCCAGCTCCCAAGGACAGGAGGCTGAAGCTTTCTTT
V gene: TRBV10-3; clone size: -; D gene: -; J gene: TRBJ2-3; CDR3 length: 17; CDR3 protein: CAISESIGSGGTDTQYF; CDR3 DNA: TGTGCCATCAGTGAGTCGATAGGTAGCGGAGGCACAGATACGCAGTATTTT
V gene: TRBV5-5; clone size: few; D gene: TRBD1; J gene: TRBJ1-5; CDR3 length: 15; CDR3 protein: CASSPMEGGFQPQHF; CDR3 DNA: TGTGCCAGCAGCCCTATGGAAGGGGGCTTTCAGCCCCAGCATTTT
V gene: TRBV19; clone size: -; D gene: TRBD1; J gene: TRBJ1-5; CDR3 length: 14; CDR3 protein: CATVGTGAVGSQHF; CDR3 DNA: TGTGCCACCGTAGGAACAGGGGCTGTTGGGTCCCAGCATTTT
V gene: TRBV19; clone size: -; D gene: -; J gene: TRBJ2-7; CDR3 length: 16; CDR3 protein: CASAPRQQGPGYEQYF; CDR3 DNA: TGTGCCAGCGCCCCCCGACAACAGGGCCCCGGATACGAGCAGTACTTC
V gene: TRBV4-2; clone size: -; D gene: TRBD1; J gene: TRBJ1-2; CDR3 length: 16; CDR3 protein: CASSRAGTGDNYGYTF; CDR3 DNA: TGTGCCAGCAGCCGGGCCGGGACAGGCGATAACTATGGCTACACCTTC
V gene: TRBV7-9; clone size: -; D gene: TRBD1; J gene: TRBJ1-4; CDR3 length: 16; CDR3 protein: CASSSSLDRGGEKLFF; CDR3 DNA: TGTGCCAGCAGCTCTAGTTTGGACAGGGGCGGTGAAAAACTGTTTTTT
V gene: TRBV3-1/TRBV3-2; clone size: -; D gene: -; J gene: TRBJ1-2; CDR3 length: 14; CDR3 protein: CASSQDRRGSGYTF; CDR3 DNA: TGTGCCAGCAGCCAAGATCGGAGGGGATCTGGCTACACCTTC
V gene: TRBV10-3; clone size: -; D gene: -; J gene: TRBJ1-1; CDR3 length: 14; CDR3 protein: CAITPGRGYGEAFF; CDR3 DNA: TGTGCCATCACCCCGGGGAGGGGGTATGGTGAAGCTTTCTTT
V gene: TRBV28; clone size: -; D gene: -; J gene: TRBJ1-6; CDR3 length: 15; CDR3 protein: CASSSVRGIDSPLHF; CDR3 DNA: TGTGCCAGCAGTTCCGTCAGGGGTATTGATTCACCCCTCCACTTT
V gene: TRBV2; clone size: -; D gene: -; J gene: TRBJ1-5; CDR3 length: 13; CDR3 protein: CASRVEANQPQHF; CDR3 DNA: TGTGCCAGCAGGGTGGAGGCAAATCAGCCCCAGCATTTT
V gene: TRBV7-2; clone size: -; D gene: -; J gene: TRBJ1-5; CDR3 length: 15; CDR3 protein: CASSLEAGVNQPQHF; CDR3 DNA: TGTGCCAGCAGCTTAGAAGCGGGGGTAAATCAGCCCCAGCATTTT
V gene: TRBV4-3; clone size: -; D gene: TRBD1; J gene: TRBJ1-1; CDR3 length: 15; CDR3 protein: CASSPGTGVGTEAFF; CDR3 DNA: TGCGCCAGCAGCCCTGGGACAGGAGTGGGCACTGAAGCTTTCTTT
V gene: TRBV28; clone size: -; D gene: -; J gene: TRBJ2-7; CDR3 length: 14; CDR3 protein: CASSPGSSSGEQYF; CDR3 DNA: TGTGCCAGCAGTCCGGGGTCTTCATCGGGCGAGCAGTACTTC
V gene: TRBV5-6; clone size: -; D gene: TRBD2; J gene: TRBJ2-1; CDR3 length: 16; CDR3 protein: CASSLVGSGGDNEQFF; CDR3 DNA: TGTGCCAGCAGCTTGGTTGGTAGCGGGGGGGACAATGAGCAGTTCTTC
V gene: TRBV11-2; clone size: -; D gene: TRBD1; J gene: TRBJ1-1; CDR3 length: 12; CDR3 protein: CASSSRGIQAFF; CDR3 DNA: TGTGCCAGCAGCTCCAGGGGGATACAAGCTTTCTTT
V gene: TRBV7-9; clone size: -; D gene: -; J gene: TRBJ2-5; CDR3 length: 11; CDR3 protein: CASSREETQYF; CDR3 DNA: TGTGCCAGCAGCCGTGAAGAGACCCAGTACTTC
V gene: TRBV14; clone size: -; D gene: TRBD2; J gene: TRBJ2-7; CDR3 length: 16; CDR3 protein: CASSHYSGRASYEQYF; CDR3 DNA: TGTGCCAGCAGCCACTATAGCGGGAGGGCCTCCTACGAGCAGTACTTC
V gene: TRBV4-1; clone size: -; D gene: -; J gene: TRBJ1-6; CDR3 length: 16; CDR3 protein: CASSQGQVSYNSPLHF; CDR3 DNA: TGCGCCAGCAGCCAAGGACAGGTCTCCTATAATTCACCCCTCCACTTT
V gene: TRBV6-2/TRBV6-3; clone size: -; D gene: -; J gene: TRBJ2-3; CDR3 length: 16; CDR3 protein: CASSPPSLAWPDTQYF; CDR3 DNA: TGTGCCAGCAGCCCCCCTAGCCTAGCGTGGCCAGATACGCAGTATTTT
V gene: TRBV6-2/TRBV6-3; clone size: -; D gene: TRBD1; J gene: TRBJ1-2; CDR3 length: 15; CDR3 protein: CASSSTTGGSYGYTF; CDR3 DNA: TGTGCCAGCAGTTCAACGACAGGGGGTAGCTATGGCTACACCTTC
V gene: TRBV18; clone size: -; D gene: TRBD1; J gene: TRBJ1-5; CDR3 length: 19; CDR3 protein: CASSPYSAGLQGSNQPQHF; CDR3 DNA: TGTGCCAGCTCACCATACTCGGCAGGCCTACAGGGGAGCAATCAGCCCCAGCATTTT
V gene: TRBV20-1; clone size: -; D gene: -; J gene: TRBJ1-1; CDR3 length: 12; CDR3 protein: CSASDRRAEAFF; CDR3 DNA: TGCAGTGCTAGTGATCGTCGGGCTGAAGCTTTCTTT
V gene: TRBV6-4; clone size: -; D gene: TRBD2; J gene: TRBJ2-1; CDR3 length: 13; CDR3 protein: CASSEGLYDEQFF; CDR3 DNA: TGTGCCAGCAGCGAGGGACTATATGATGAGCAGTTCTTC
V gene: TRBV24-1; clone size: -; D gene: -; J gene: TRBJ2-1; CDR3 length: 13; CDR3 protein: CATSDLRGNEQFF; CDR3 DNA: TGTGCCACCAGTGATTTGCGGGGGAATGAGCAGTTCTTC
V gene: TRBV18; clone size: few; D gene: -; J gene: TRBJ2-7; CDR3 length: 17; CDR3 protein: CASSVLAASTTTYEQYF; CDR3 DNA: TGTGCCAGCTCTGTTTTGGCGGCTTCCACTACTACCTACGAGCAGTACTTC
V gene: TRBV11-3; clone size: -; D gene: TRBD1; J gene: TRBJ2-2; CDR3 length: 15; CDR3 protein: CASSLGTGNTGELFF; CDR3 DNA: TGTGCCAGCAGCTTAGGGACAGGGAACACCGGGGAGCTGTTTTTT
V gene: TRBV19; clone size: -; D gene: -; J gene: TRBJ1-2; CDR3 length: 16; CDR3 protein: CASSIRGQKSNYGYTF; CDR3 DNA: TGTGCCAGTAGTATTCGGGGTCAGAAGAGTAACTATGGCTACACCTTC
V gene: TRBV3-1/TRBV3-2; clone size: once; D gene: -; J gene: TRBJ2-5; CDR3 length: 12; CDR3 protein: CASSQGGETQYF; CDR3 DNA: TGTGCCAGCAGCCAAGGTGGCGAGACCCAGTACTTC
V gene: TRBV9; clone size: -; D gene: -; J gene: TRBJ1-5; CDR3 length: 17; CDR3 protein: CASSLEGGFYSNQPQHF; CDR3 DNA: TGTGCCAGCAGCTTAGAGGGCGGGTTCTATAGCAATCAGCCCCAGCATTTT
V gene: TRBV11-2; clone size: -; D gene: -; J gene: TRBJ2-7; CDR3 length: 12; CDR3 protein: CASSLDRYEQYF; CDR3 DNA: TGTGCCAGCAGCTTAGATCGGTACGAGCAGTACTTC
V gene: TRBV5-6; clone size: -; D gene: -; J gene: TRBJ2-2; CDR3 length: 15; CDR3 protein: CASSGTQAGTGELFF; CDR3 DNA: TGTGCCAGCAGCGGAACTCAGGCGGGGACCGGGGAGCTGTTTTTT
V gene: TRBV19; clone size: -; D gene: TRBD1; J gene: TRBJ2-1; CDR3 length: 16; CDR3 protein: CASSIRDRVSYNEQFF; CDR3 DNA: TGTGCCAGTAGTATAAGAGACAGGGTGAGCTACAATGAGCAGTTCTTC
V gene: TRBV27; clone size: -; D gene: -; J gene: TRBJ2-7; CDR3 length: 11; CDR3 protein: CASTLGGEQYF; CDR3 DNA: TGTGCCAGCACTCTCGGGGGCGAGCAGTACTTC
V gene: TRBV5-8; clone size: -; D gene: -; J gene: TRBJ2-3; CDR3 length: 16; CDR3 protein: CASSIGQTLSTDTQYF; CDR3 DNA: TGTGCCAGCAGCATCGGACAGACTTTATCCACAGATACGCAGTATTTT
V gene: TRBV28; clone size: -; D gene: TRBD1; J gene: TRBJ2-7; CDR3 length: 15; CDR3 protein: CASSVPGQGLYEQYF; CDR3 DNA: TGTGCCAGCAGTGTCCCGGGACAGGGGTTATACGAGCAGTACTTC
V gene: TRBV4-2; clone size: -; D gene: -; J gene: TRBJ1-6; CDR3 length: 15; CDR3 protein: CASSQDGEGRAPLHF; CDR3 DNA: TGTGCCAGCAGCCAAGATGGGGAGGGAAGGGCACCCCTCCACTTT
V gene: TRBV7-3; clone size: -; D gene: -; J gene: TRBJ2-1; CDR3 length: 13; CDR3 protein: CASGHTALTEQFF; CDR3 DNA: TGTGCCAGCGGACACACTGCGCTTACGGAGCAGTTCTTC
V gene: TRBV30; clone size: -; D gene: -; J gene: TRBJ1-3; CDR3 length: 13; CDR3 protein: CAWGGSSGNTIYF; CDR3 DNA: TGTGCCTGGGGCGGGAGCTCTGGAAACACCATATATTTT
V gene: TRBV4-1; clone size: -; D gene: -; J gene: TRBJ2-5; CDR3 length: 16; CDR3 protein: CASSQEYLGAGETQYF; CDR3 DNA: TGCGCCAGCAGCCAAGAGTATCTGGGGGCGGGTGAGACCCAGTACTTC
V gene: TRBV18; clone size: -; D gene: TRBD2; J gene: TRBJ2-7; CDR3 length: 14; CDR3 protein: CASSPGLAVYEQYF; CDR3 DNA: TGTGCCAGCTCACCCGGACTAGCGGTATACGAGCAGTACTTC
V gene: TRBV14; clone size: -; D gene: -; J gene: TRBJ1-3; CDR3 length: 15; CDR3 protein: CASSQTGSSGNTIYF; CDR3 DNA: TGTGCCAGCAGCCAAACAGGGAGCTCTGGAAACACCATATATTTT
V gene: TRBV11-1; clone size: -; D gene: -; J gene: TRBJ1-3; CDR3 length: 14; CDR3 protein: CASSFAGSGNTIYF; CDR3 DNA: TGTGCCAGCAGCTTCGCAGGCTCTGGAAACACCATATATTTT
V gene: TRBV27; clone size: -; D gene: TRBD2; J gene: TRBJ2-1; CDR3 length: 13; CDR3 protein: CASSRGGNNEQFF; CDR3 DNA: TGTGCCAGCAGCCGGGGGGGGAACAATGAGCAGTTCTTC
V gene: TRBV7-9; clone size: -; D gene: TRBD1; J gene: TRBJ2-7; CDR3 length: 16; CDR3 protein: CASSGGRDRGSYEQYF; CDR3 DNA: TGTGCCAGCAGCGGGGGAAGGGACAGGGGATCCTACGAGCAGTACTTC